The rows below give T cell receptor beta chains drawn from one sample of a study of post-analysis software for immune sequencing data. TCRdb itself ran the PCR reads through MiXCR, one entry per CDR3 protein. The profile shows some 890,000 distinct CDR3 sequences, about 53% of them singletons. The material sequenced was blood. The receptors were sampled from a girl between 5 and 17 years old with multiple sclerosis. Both conserved end residues are part of each CDR3. Clone size appears in some rows only: once, few, many, or a class for an expanded clone.

>-|TRBV15
CATSRATSGTDTQYF
>many|TRBV20-1
CSATLTGSGREQYF
>-|TRBV7-9
CASSSRTERNEKLFF
>-|TRBV29-1
CSVAGHRGYEQYF
>-|TRBV20-1
CSAPRGGVVFADTQYF
>-|TRBV5-6
CASIVSGRTYEQYF
>-|TRBV29-1
CSVDQGAGTDTQYF
>-|TRBV20-1
CSAMWGGRDTQYF
>-|TRBV4-2
CASSLTGATNEKLFF
>-|TRBV29-1
CSALGGGGNEQFF
>-|TRBV4-2
CASSKSGTRDGYTF
>-|TRBV5-1
CASSLETGGAKNIQYF
>once|TRBV7-9
CASRKWTSGRYEQYF
>-|TRBV5-1
CASSVTGMVNTEVFF
>-|TRBV12-5
CASGLTGGPTETQYF
>many|TRBV6-4
CASSTTAGAENIQYF
>once|TRBV12-3/TRBV12-4
CASSFQREAAQYF
>few|TRBV11-2
CASSLDLSDTQYF
>few|TRBV12-3/TRBV12-4
CASTLSPPYEQYF
>-|TRBV29-1
CSVAHYGRGGYTF
>-|TRBV20-1
CSARGGGTPNSPLHF
>-|TRBV9
CASSSRPTGLNTEAFF
>-|TRBV7-6
CASSFGTSGTMGSYEQYF
>-|TRBV20-1
CSARVNSGRAGNIQYF
>-|TRBV29-1
CSGGGLYTGELFF
>few|TRBV7-9
CASSSSGLAGINEQFF
>-|TRBV5-6
CASSWDPRGNEQFF
>-|TRBV3-1
CASSQESYNSPLHF
>-|TRBV7-3
CASSLRETEDSGNTIYF
>-|TRBV20-1
CSAREGRTGRLNTEAFF
>-|TRBV30
CAWGVDQPQHF
>-|TRBV7-9
CASSIYRGGKAYNEQFF
>-|TRBV20-1
CSASQGPNTEALF
>-|TRBV5-1
CASGSLQGDTQYF
>-|TRBV7-2
CASSSWAGQEQYF
>-|TRBV4-1
CASSQVGGSSYEQYF
>-|TRBV20-1
CSARGDFDEQFF
>-|TRBV4-1
CASSQDKDFSGYIQYF
>-|TRBV5-4
CASSSRLAGEADTQYF
>-|TRBV20-1
CSTRTSLGTGFDEQFF
>-|TRBV6-1
CASIPNDGATPKSSYNEQFF
>-|TRBV7-2
CASSLALRDTQYF
>few|TRBV2
CASVRDSGLETQYF
>-|TRBV5-1
CASSQEGQQYF
>few|TRBV5-1
CASSLPTGGRARGGEQFF
>few|TRBV18
CASSPRSFYNEQFF
>-|TRBV28
CASSLPGQGGETQYF
>-|TRBV6-5
CASSRLGQVETQYF
>few|TRBV4-1
CASSRTSAYEQYF
>-|TRBV6-6
CASSYGSRTGDRYEQYF
>-|TRBV5-1
CASNREGGNEQFF
>-|TRBV29-1
CSAQSMNTGAFF
>few|TRBV6-5
CASSYSWERGSYEQYF
>few|TRBV5-1
CASSHGGGSSYNEQFF
>few|TRBV7-9
CASSYTGTDEKLFF